Described below is a single T cell receptor beta chain sequence and its context. The entry originates in a study of blood T cell repertoires in COVID-19. The overall study: Collection of acute and convalescent COVID-19 samples took place in the United States, Italy and Spain. PBMCs, B-cell-depleted T cells, or T cells were the source of the cDNA or gDNA that made up the material.

Original analysis: Nucleated cell counts were estimated from reference gene primer amplification. The protocol was immunoSEQ multiplex PCR, while the TCRdb copy is restricted to in-frame clones and leaves out a portion. That table furnishes V, J and clone size, whereas the DNA furnished D and trimming. Here the sample spans about 140,000 clones, approximately 80% being singletons. V was trimmed by 8 bases and J by 5 bases, leaving 21 bases between them. This CDR3 spans 15 amino acids. CDR1 and CDR2 (germline): LGHNA, YNFKEQ. The sequence was obtained from a woman aged 80 or over in a cohort sampled during active or convalescent COVID-19. Sequencing was done on a sample of peripheral blood. The J gene is TRBJ2-5, the V gene TRBV4-2; perhaps TRBD2 as D (7 bases). This CDR3 reads CASATRGGGVETQYF. The DNA of the CDR3 is TGTGCCAGCGCGACGCGCGGGGGCGGAGTGGAGACCCAGTACTTC.